The 32 T cell receptor beta chains below come from one sample, sequenced in a study of blood T cell repertoires in COVID-19. Repertoires were generated with immunoSEQ multiplex PCR, while TCRdb's copy carries only in-frame clones and drops some. The top ten hold more than 0.7% of the sample, which has hundreds of thousands of clones, around nine tenths seen once. Sample: peripheral blood. These TCRs come from a man in his late teens or twenties with COVID-19, enrolled during active disease.

CDR3 region: CASKKPGLVGYNEQFF. CDR3 sequence (DNA): TGTGCCAGTAAAAAACCGGGACTAGTAGGCTACAATGAGCAGTTCTTC. The J gene is TRBJ2-1, the V gene TRBV19; 8 bases are a match to TRBD2. The length of the CDR3 is 16 residues. The V segment lost 7 bases and the J segment 3 bases; nucleotides outside the gene matches: 11. CDR1 LNHDA and CDR2 SQIVND come from the germline V gene (reference sequence).

The rearrangement joins TRBV6-2 or TRBV6-3 to TRBJ2-5; TRBD1 matches 7 bases. The V segment lost 6 bases and the J segment 1 base; nucleotides outside the gene matches: 5. The length of the CDR3 is 14 residues. Per the germline V gene, CDR1 is MNHEY and CDR2 is SVGEGT. CDR3 in DNA: TGTGCCAGCAGCCCGACAGGGATCCAAGAGACCCAGTACTTC. The encoded protein is CASSPTGIQETQYF.

J is TRBJ2-1 and V is TRBV9; no firm D call. Germline values: CDR1 SGDLS, CDR2 YYNGEE. V lost 3 bases, J lost 6 bases, and 16 bases lay in between. This CDR3 is built from 15 residues. DNA of the CDR3: TGTGCCAGCAGCGCCTACGCCGGGTTCGGCAATGAGCAGTTCTTC. Protein sequence: CASSAYAGFGNEQFF.

The rearrangement joins TRBV9 to TRBJ2-7, with 9 nucleotides matching TRBD1. Germline V gene sequence: CDR1 SGDLS, CDR2 YYNGEE. The CDR3 length is 16 residues. Germline trimming cut 4 bases from V and 2 bases from J; bases unmatched to any gene: 10. CDR3 DNA sequence: TGTGCCAGCAGCCCACGTCCCGGGACAGGGACCTACGAGCAGTACTTC. This sequence encodes CASSPRPGTGTYEQYF. Full variable domain (missing parts from reference TRBV9 and TRBJ2-7): DSGVTQTPKHLITATGQRVTLRCSPRSGDLSVYWYQQSLDQGLQFLIQYYNGEERAKGNILERFSAQQFPDLHSELNLSSLELGDSALYFCASSPRPGTGTYEQYFGPGTRLTVT.

The rearrangement joins TRBV27 to TRBJ2-7, with 8 bases that match TRBD2. Germline-derived CDR1 and CDR2 are MNHEY and SMNVEV (reference sequence). The CDR3 consists of 15 residues. J gave up 2 bases and V 4 bases, and 7 bases lay outside the gene matches. This chain's CDR3 is CASSSGTSSPYEQYF. The CDR3 DNA reads as TGTGCCAGCAGTTCCGGGACTAGTAGCCCCTACGAGCAGTACTTC.

The chain joins TRBV6-5 to TRBJ1-6; 8 bases match TRBD1. This CDR3 region has 14 residues. Germline loops: CDR1 MNHEY, CDR2 SVGAGI. With V trimmed by 6 bases and J by 9 bases, 7 bases remained unmatched. In DNA, the CDR3 is TGTGCCAGCAGGCCGGACAGGGCATTTTCACCCCTCCACTTT. The encoded protein is CASRPDRAFSPLHF.

This clone appeared a few times. V usage is TRBV7-9 and J usage is TRBJ1-1, with 7 bases identical to TRBD1. CDR1 and CDR2 (germline): SEHNR, FQNEAQ (reference sequence). The V segment lost 5 bases and the J segment 0 bases; nucleotides outside the gene matches: 9. CDR3 length: 16 amino acids. CDR3 sequence (DNA): TGTGCCAGCAGCCCTCCAGACAGGGCCCTGAACACTGAAGCTTTCTTT. Residues: CASSPPDRALNTEAFF.

The chain links TRBV12-5 to TRBJ2-7; 7 positions match TRBD1. The junction had 9 bases not matched to a gene; V was cut back by 7 bases and J by 0 bases. CDR3 length: 15 residues. Germline V gene lookup returns CDR1 LGHNT and CDR2 FRNRAP. The CDR3 protein is CASAATRDSSYEQYF. CDR3 nucleotides: TGTGCTAGTGCCGCAACCCGGGACAGCTCCTACGAGCAGTACTTC.

The chain joins TRBV7-2 to TRBJ2-3, with TRBD2 identical over 7 bases. Germline CDR1 is SGHTA and CDR2 is FQGNSA. The CDR3 totals 16 residues. V lost 5 bases, J lost 2 bases, and 10 bases stayed unmatched. The CDR3 bases are TGTGCCAGCAGCCCGCCTCTAGCGGCCTCCACAGATACGCAGTATTTT. Its translation: CASSPPLAASTDTQYF.

The rearrangement links TRBV6-1 to TRBJ1-3, with D tentatively TRBD1 (6 bases). V lost 2 bases to trimming and J lost 0 bases, with 14 bases between them. CDR1 MNHNS and CDR2 SASEGT come from the germline V gene. This CDR3 has 17 amino acids. CDR3 sequence reads: CASSETGPFGSGNTIYF. CDR3 nucleotides: TGTGCCAGCAGTGAAACAGGGCCCTTCGGCTCTGGAAACACCATATATTTT.

The table lists this clone with a count of one. This chain uses TRBV27 with TRBJ2-3, with D perhaps matching TRBD2 (5 bases). CDR1 MNHEY and CDR2 SMNVEV come from the germline V gene (reference sequence). This CDR3 contains 13 residues. Trimming stripped 3 bases from V and 6 bases from J, with 10 bases between. This CDR3 is CASSLLAGDTQYF. CDR3 DNA: TGTGCCAGCAGTTTGCTAGCTGGGGATACGCAGTATTTT.

The chain couples TRBV5-1 to TRBJ2-1; D possibly corresponds to TRBD1 (5 bases). The V end was cut by 0 bases, the J end by 9 bases, with 10 bases between. Germline V gene data show CDR1 as SGHRS and CDR2 as YFSETQ. CDR3 size: 13 residues. The CDR3: CASSLAGNAEQFF. The CDR3 DNA reads TGCGCCAGCAGCTTGGCAGGGAACGCTGAGCAGTTCTTC.

The rearrangement joins TRBV19 to TRBJ1-1; no definite D call. Germline V gene data show CDR1 as LNHDA and CDR2 as SQIVND (reference sequence). The CDR3 extends over 17 amino acids. V lost 1 base and J lost 0, with 15 bases in between. CDR3 residues: CASSIVWYRKMNTEAFF. The CDR3 nucleotides read TGTGCCAGTAGTATAGTTTGGTACAGAAAAATGAACACTGAAGCTTTCTTT.

This rearrangement joins TRBV6-5 to TRBJ2-7; 8 bases agree with TRBD2. The length of the CDR3 is 14 residues. V was clipped by 4 bases and J by 4 bases; unmatched bases: 6. CDR1 is MNHEY, CDR2 SVGAGI, per germline. The CDR3 loop reads CASSSSGGIYEQYF. The CDR3 nucleotides read TGTGCCAGCAGTTCCAGCGGGGGAATATACGAGCAGTACTTC.

This chain links TRBV12-3 or TRBV12-4 with TRBJ1-1; TRBD1 agrees at 7 bases. The CDR3 sequence is 13 residues long. V lost 4 bases and J lost 1; bases outside the gene matches: 0. The CDR3 reads CASSWTGNTEAFF. CDR3 nucleotides: TGTGCCAGCAGTTGGACAGGGAACACTGAAGCTTTCTTT.

The rearrangement joins TRBV6-5 to TRBJ1-1; TRBD1 aligns across 7 bases. J lost 1 base, V lost 0 bases, and 5 bases had no gene match. Germline V gene lookup returns CDR1 MNHEY and CDR2 SVGAGI. The CDR3 contains 16 residues. The CDR3 here is CASSYSGWTGNTEAFF. The CDR3, as DNA: TGTGCCAGCAGTTACTCAGGGTGGACAGGGAACACTGAAGCTTTCTTT.

This chain joins TRBV5-6 and TRBJ1-6, with 11 bases aligning to TRBD1. Germline V gene data show CDR1 as SGHDT and CDR2 as YYEEEE. This CDR3 region has 18 residues. J was trimmed by 9 bases and V by 4 bases; bases with no gene match: 15. The CDR3 bases are TGTGCCAGCAGCCCCGGACAGGGGGCAAGCGTAATTAGTTCACCCCTCCACTTT. Encoded protein: CASSPGQGASVISSPLHF. Looking up the rest from reference TRBV5-6 and TRBJ1-6 gives the full variable domain: DAGVTQSPTHLIKTRGQQVTLRCSPKSGHDTVSWYQQALGQGPQFIFQYYEEEERQRGNFPDRFSGHQFPNYSSELNVNALLLGDSALYLCASSPGQGASVISSPLHFGNGTRLTVT.

The chain is built from TRBV20-1 and TRBJ2-4; D is perhaps TRBD1 (6 bases). CDR1 DFQATT and CDR2 SNEGSKA come from the germline V gene (reference sequence). The ends were cut back, 3 bases at V and 0 bases at J, with 24 bases in the middle. The CDR3 spans 19 residues. The CDR3 DNA follows: TGCAGTGCTAGTCCTAAACAGGGTGCGGACCGTGAAGCCAAAAACATTCAGTACTTC. Encoded protein: CSASPKQGADREAKNIQYF.

This chain uses TRBV30 with TRBJ2-3; TRBD2 matches at 7 bases. Trimming took 5 bases from V and 6 from J; bases not matched to a gene: 14. The germline V gene encodes CDR1 GTSNPN and CDR2 SVGIG (reference sequence). The CDR3 has 15 residues. The CDR3 bases are TGTGCCTGGGAGAAGGCGGGAGTCGCTGGGGATACGCAGTATTTT. Its protein product is CAWEKAGVAGDTQYF.

The chain couples TRBV30 to TRBJ1-2, with D uncertain. Trimming stripped 1 base from V and 0 bases from J, with 27 bases between. Germline V gene sequence: CDR1 GTSNPN, CDR2 SVGIG (reference sequence). CDR3 size: 20 residues. The CDR3 region has the DNA TGTGCCTGGAGTGGGACGCTGGAGGGTGTATTGGTCGGGTCTAACTATGGCTACACCTTC. Its protein is CAWSGTLEGVLVGSNYGYTF.

V and J are TRBV12-2 and TRBJ2-3; the tabulated D call, TRBD2, remains unverified against the DNA. TRBV12-2 is a known pseudogene. The CDR3 runs to 16 residues. The CDR3 reads CASRLSTSGTVGTQYF. The DNA of the CDR3 is TGTGCAAGTCGCTTATCGACTAGCGGTACCGTTGGGACGCAGTATTTT.

V usage is TRBV27 and J usage is TRBJ2-1, with a tentative D call TRBD2 (7 bases). This CDR3 comprises 14 residues. Germline-derived CDR1 and CDR2 are MNHEY and SMNVEV (reference sequence). V was trimmed by 6 bases and J by 10 bases, leaving 19 bases between them. The CDR3 spells CASRRSGGEVEQFF. CDR3 bases: TGTGCCAGCAGGCGCTCGGGGGGCGAAGTAGAGCAGTTCTTC.

The chain links TRBV5-8 to TRBJ2-7; weak D call: TRBD2 (5 bases). This CDR3 region has 14 residues. Germline CDR1 SGHTS, CDR2 YDEGEE. The V end was cut by 1 base, the J end by 5 bases, with 13 bases between. CDR3 nucleotide sequence: TGTGCCAGCAGCTTGTTGGGTGAGAGGGACGAGCAGTACTTC. Its translation: CASSLLGERDEQYF.

This clone is a singleton in its sample. The gene calls are TRBV5-4 and TRBJ2-3, with 8 bases aligning to TRBD2. Germline CDR1 reads SGHNT; CDR2 reads YYREEE (reference sequence). V gave up 4 bases and J gave up 6 bases; unmatched junction bases: 10. The CDR3 has 15 residues. DNA of the CDR3: TGTGCCAGCAGCACGGGACTAGTAGTGTCGGATACGCAGTATTTT. The encoded protein is CASSTGLVVSDTQYF.

To note about this clone: This same CDR3 is encoded by further DNA sequences in the sample. The V and J genes are TRBV9 and TRBJ1-4, with 8 nucleotides matching TRBD1. Germline V gene sequence: CDR1 SGDLS, CDR2 YYNGEE. The V segment lost 2 bases and the J segment 0 bases; nucleotides outside the gene matches: 0. The CDR3 has 15 amino acids. The DNA for the CDR3 is TGTGCCAGCAGCGTGACAGGGGCAACTAATGAAAAACTGTTTTTT. Translation gives CASSVTGATNEKLFF. Complete variable domain (other parts from reference TRBV9 and TRBJ1-4): DSGVTQTPKHLITATGQRVTLRCSPRSGDLSVYWYQQSLDQGLQFLIQYYNGEERAKGNILERFSAQQFPDLHSELNLSSLELGDSALYFCASSVTGATNEKLFFGSGTQLSVL.

This clone showed up just a few times. The gene calls are TRBV9 and TRBJ1-6, with D perhaps matching TRBD1 (5 bases). V lost 3 bases to trimming and J lost 7 bases, with 11 bases between them. The germline V gene has CDR1 SGDLS and CDR2 YYNGEE. This CDR3 contains 14 residues. The CDR3 coding sequence is TGTGCCAGCAGCGCGACAGATGGGAATTCACCCCTCCACTTT. Translated, it gives CASSATDGNSPLHF.

The gene calls are TRBV2 and TRBJ1-1, with 8 bases fitting TRBD1. The V gene's germline CDR1 is SNHLY and CDR2 FYNNEI. CDR3 length equals 13 residues. J gave up 6 bases and V 7 bases, and 7 bases lay outside the gene matches. This CDR3 reads CASNPRGLPEAFF. The CDR3 coding sequence is TGTGCCAGCAATCCCAGGGGGCTACCTGAAGCTTTCTTT. The variable domain in full, completed from reference TRBV2 and TRBJ1-1, reads EPEVTQTPSHQVTQMGQEVILRCVPISNHLYFYWYRQILGQKVEFLVSFYNNEISEKSEIFDDQFSVERPDGSNFTLKIRSTKLEDSAMYFCASNPRGLPEAFFGQGTRLTVV.

The chain combines TRBV5-1 with TRBJ2-1, with D perhaps TRBD2 (5 bases). The CDR3 is 11 residues long. Deletions cut 4 bases from V and 7 bases from J, with 6 bases between. CDR1 SGHRS and CDR2 YFSETQ come from the germline V gene. The CDR3 sequence: CASSAGNEQFF. The CDR3 DNA follows: TGCGCCAGCAGCGCGGGTAATGAGCAGTTCTTC.

The V call is TRBV7-9, the J call TRBJ1-4; 8 bases fit TRBD1. Trimming took 3 bases from V and 9 from J; bases not matched to a gene: 9. The CDR3 runs 15 residues. Germline values: CDR1 SEHNR, CDR2 FQNEAQ (reference sequence). The CDR3 is CASSFGQGNMKKLFF. CDR3 bases: TGTGCCAGCAGCTTCGGACAGGGTAATATGAAAAAACTGTTTTTT.

The chain carries TRBV19 and TRBJ2-4; D is possibly TRBD1 (5 bases). The germline V gene encodes CDR1 LNHDA and CDR2 SQIVND (reference sequence). V was shortened by 5 bases and J by 8 bases, with 16 bases between the two germline ends. The CDR3 is 14 amino acids. The CDR3 coding sequence is TGTGCCAGTAGTCCAGAAAGGGGCAGGGACATTCAGTACTTC. It is translated as CASSPERGRDIQYF.

The V gene is TRBV30, the J gene TRBJ1-1; 9 nucleotides line up with TRBD1. V was pared by 1 base and J by 1 base, with 1 base of the junction left unmatched. Germline V gives CDR1 GTSNPN, CDR2 SVGIG (reference sequence). The CDR3 totals 14 residues. The CDR3 protein is CAWSAGQGNTEAFF. Written as DNA, the CDR3 is TGTGCCTGGAGTGCGGGACAGGGGAACACTGAAGCTTTCTTT.

With respect to this clone: The junction departs from germline at one end; a sequencing error may be responsible. V is TRBV2 and J is TRBJ2-1; no clear D gene. This CDR3 is built from 15 residues. CDR1 and CDR2 (germline): SNHLY, FYNNEI. The DNA for the CDR3 is TGTGCCAGCAGTGAATTGGGCGCAGGAAATGAGCAGTCGATCTTC. It yields the protein CASSELGAGNEQSIF. Based on the CDR3 plus reference TRBV2 and TRBJ2-1, the full variable domain is EPEVTQTPSHQVTQMGQEVILRCVPISNHLYFYWYRQILGQKVEFLVSFYNNEISEKSEIFDDQFSVERPDGSNFTLKIRSTKLEDSAMYFCASSELGAGNEQSIFGPGTRLTVL.